The clone carrying this T cell receptor beta chain came up once. What it recognizes is unknown. Time point meaning: week 5, during vaccination. It was 300 ug of mutant IDH1 20-mer peptide that made up each vaccine dose, given with topical imiquimod. The data were produced by immunoSEQ multiplex PCR, yet TCRdb's version contains in-frame clones alone and is incomplete. The table has over 55,000 clones, less than 85% seen once. This sample stems from a study of a mutant IDH1 vaccine in newly diagnosed glioma. Overall study context: Vaccine dosing followed radiotherapy by 4-6 weeks, or accompanied temozolomide cycles.

Germline loops: CDR1 SGHTA, CDR2 FQGNSA. Unmatched junction bases numbered 10, after V lost 5 bases and J lost 7 bases. CDR3 length: 15 residues. Sample: PBMCs, taken from a glioma patient whose treatment included an IDH1 peptide vaccine. The sequence came from a woman younger than 30 with glioma. Some clones in this sample may be carry-over from other donors' samples. V usage is TRBV7-2 and J usage is TRBJ2-2; TRBD1 aligns across 7 bases. CDR3 DNA sequence: TGTGCCAGCAGCCCTATCCAGGGGGAAGTCGGGGAGCTGTTTTTT. This encodes CASSPIQGEVGELFF.